This T cell receptor beta chain appears in the sequencing data of a study of blood T cell repertoires in COVID-19 (TCRdb year 2020). Context from the whole study: Samples covering the acute and convalescent phases of COVID-19 were provided by collaborators in the United States, Italy and Spain. The dataset comprised deeply sampled blood TCRbeta repertoires from subjects exposed to, actively infected with, or recovered from COVID-19. Where available, HLA class I and class II types were obtained from metadata supplied by the sample provider rather than from assay-based typing. The repertoires were made available in a free public database intended to serve as a resource for research on the immune response to SARS-CoV-2. The material from the prospective study consisted of cDNA or gDNA derived from T cells, B-cell-depleted T cells, or PBMCs. Nearly every sample came with metadata listing a de-identified subject ID, COVID-19 status, age in years and sex. Samples were obtained from the ongoing ImmuneRACE study (first 160 participants) and from over a thousand subjects provided by 6 global collaborators. Study-wide conclusions, independent of this receptor: How much clinical and demographic metadata was included differed by source and by participant, and the metadata was provided uncurated.

Regarding this clone: What antigen it recognizes has not been identified. The input lacks base qualities; no much larger clone sits a single base away.

Measured from the cysteine to the phenylalanine, the CDR3 is 15 residues long. Here the CDR3 DNA is all that survives: 45 bases in frame from base 1. Cut back by 1 base and 4 bases, the V and J ends lie 8 bases apart. According to the germline V gene, CDR1 reads MGHRA and CDR2 reads YSYEKL. TCRbeta CDR3 regions were amplified from genomic DNA by means of the immunoSEQ Assay, a bias-controlled multiplex PCR. The study's processing was this. Within the assay, amplification of reference gene primers was used to estimate how many nucleated cells each sample contained. Sequence reads were collapsed and filtered to measure the absolute abundance of every unique TCRbeta CDR3 rearrangement. Productive Simpson clonality was computed per sample as the square root of Simpson's diversity index over productive rearrangements. TCRdb retrieved this table from immuneACCESS and kept in-frame rearrangements only. Not all clones are present; in checked studies, unresolved V genes account for under half, and no reason is known for the remainder. D and trimming were read from the DNA, whereas the V and J calls and clone size are those reported in that table. The sample records about 50,000 clones, roughly 86% of which are singletons. Around 3.3% of the sample belongs to the ten largest clones.

Enrolling through a virtual design, the prospective study's participants ranged in age from about 18 to 100 years and lived across 24 United States geographic areas. To assign participants to cohorts, the prospective study relied on clinical history that participants themselves reported in a screening survey and a study questionnaire. Recovered participants in ImmuneRACE Cohort 3 were defined by two consecutive negative NP/OP PCR tests, clearance by a healthcare professional, or resolution of symptoms. Mobile phlebotomists in the prospective study collected whole blood, serum and a nasopharyngeal or oropharyngeal swab from every participant. Over a roughly 2-month period, participants in the prospective study had the option of providing additional blood draws and questionnaires. Before DNA extraction, blood samples from the prospective study were shipped at room temperature or frozen.

This sequence originates from a woman in her 50s who had recovered from COVID-19. The sample was PBMCs or T cells enriched from blood (not recorded which). The chain uses TRBV4-1 and TRBJ1-6; a tentative D call is TRBD1 (5 bases match). The CDR3 reads CASSQVQVYNSPLHF. The DNA reads TGCGCCAGCAGCCAAGTACAGGTTTATAATTCACCCCTCCACTTT.